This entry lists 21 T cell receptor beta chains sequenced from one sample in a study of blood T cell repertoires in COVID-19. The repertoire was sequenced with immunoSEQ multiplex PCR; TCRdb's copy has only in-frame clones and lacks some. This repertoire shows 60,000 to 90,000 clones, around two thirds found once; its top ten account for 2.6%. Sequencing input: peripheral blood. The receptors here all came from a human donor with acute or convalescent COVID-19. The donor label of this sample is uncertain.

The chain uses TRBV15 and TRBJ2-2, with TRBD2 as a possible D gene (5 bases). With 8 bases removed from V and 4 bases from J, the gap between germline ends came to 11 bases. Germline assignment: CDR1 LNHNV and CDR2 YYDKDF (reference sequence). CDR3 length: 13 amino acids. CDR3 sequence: CATQTGFTGELFF. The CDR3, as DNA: TGTGCCACCCAAACGGGGTTCACCGGGGAGCTGTTTTTT.

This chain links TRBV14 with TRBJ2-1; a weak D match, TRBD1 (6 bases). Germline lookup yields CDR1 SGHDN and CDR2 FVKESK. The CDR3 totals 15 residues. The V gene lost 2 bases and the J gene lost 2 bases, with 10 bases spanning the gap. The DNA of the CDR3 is TGTGCCAGCAGCCAAATAGGGGGTACCTACAATGAGCAGTTCTTC. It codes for CASSQIGGTYNEQFF.

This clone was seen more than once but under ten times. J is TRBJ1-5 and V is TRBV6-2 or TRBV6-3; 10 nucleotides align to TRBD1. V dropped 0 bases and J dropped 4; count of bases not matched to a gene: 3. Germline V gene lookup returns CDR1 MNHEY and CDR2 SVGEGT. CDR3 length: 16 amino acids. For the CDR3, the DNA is TGTGCCAGCAGTTACTCGGAGGACAGGGGGAATCAGCCCCAGCATTTT. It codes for CASSYSEDRGNQPQHF.

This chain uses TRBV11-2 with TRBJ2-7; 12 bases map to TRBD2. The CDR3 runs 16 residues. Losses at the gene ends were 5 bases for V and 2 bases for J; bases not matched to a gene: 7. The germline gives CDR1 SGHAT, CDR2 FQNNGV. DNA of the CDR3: TGTGCCAGCAGCAAGAGACTAGCGGGAGTTCCCTACGAGCAGTACTTC. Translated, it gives CASSKRLAGVPYEQYF.

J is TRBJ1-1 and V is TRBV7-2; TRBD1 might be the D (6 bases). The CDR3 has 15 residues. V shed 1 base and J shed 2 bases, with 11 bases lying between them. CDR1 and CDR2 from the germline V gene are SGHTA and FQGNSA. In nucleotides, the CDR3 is TGTGCCAGCAGCTTAGGTGCAGGGGCCAACACTGAAGCTTTCTTT. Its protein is CASSLGAGANTEAFF.

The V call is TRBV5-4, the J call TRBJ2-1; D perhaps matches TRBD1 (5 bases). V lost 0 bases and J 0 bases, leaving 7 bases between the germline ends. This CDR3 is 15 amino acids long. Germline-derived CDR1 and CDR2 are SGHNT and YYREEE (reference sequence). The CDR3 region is CASSLGGRSYNEQFF. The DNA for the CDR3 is TGTGCCAGCAGCTTGGGGGGCCGCTCCTACAATGAGCAGTTCTTC.

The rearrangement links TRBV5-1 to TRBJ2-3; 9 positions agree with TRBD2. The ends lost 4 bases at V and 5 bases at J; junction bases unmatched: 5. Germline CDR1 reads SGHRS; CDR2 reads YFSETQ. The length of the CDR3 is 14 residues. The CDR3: CASSRGGVIDTQYF. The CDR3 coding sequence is TGCGCCAGCAGCCGCGGGGGGGTTATAGATACGCAGTATTTT.

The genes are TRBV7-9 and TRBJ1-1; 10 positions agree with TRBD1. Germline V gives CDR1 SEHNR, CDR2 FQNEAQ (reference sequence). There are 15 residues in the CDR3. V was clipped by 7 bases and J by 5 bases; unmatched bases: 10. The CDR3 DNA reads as TGTGCCAGCACCGAATACGGGACAGGGGAGACTGAAGCTTTCTTT. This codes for CASTEYGTGETEAFF.

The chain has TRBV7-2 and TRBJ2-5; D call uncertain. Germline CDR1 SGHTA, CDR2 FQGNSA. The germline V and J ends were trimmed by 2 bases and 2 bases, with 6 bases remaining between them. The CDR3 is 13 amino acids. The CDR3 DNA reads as TGTGCCAGCAGCTTACTGTTTCAAGAGACCCAGTACTTC. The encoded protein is CASSLLFQETQYF.

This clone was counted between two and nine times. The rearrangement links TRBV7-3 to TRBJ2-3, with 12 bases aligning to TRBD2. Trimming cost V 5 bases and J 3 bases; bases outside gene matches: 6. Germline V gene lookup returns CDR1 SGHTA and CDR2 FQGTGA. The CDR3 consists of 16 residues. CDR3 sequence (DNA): TGTGCCAGCAGCGCCGGACTAGCGGGAAGGACAGATACGCAGTATTTT. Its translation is CASSAGLAGRTDTQYF.

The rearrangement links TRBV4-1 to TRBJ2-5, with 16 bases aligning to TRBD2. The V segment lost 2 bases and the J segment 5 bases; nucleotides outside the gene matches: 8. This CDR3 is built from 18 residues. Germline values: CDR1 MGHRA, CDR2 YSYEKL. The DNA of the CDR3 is TGCGCCAGCAGCCAACCCCCGGGACTAGCGGGAGGGCTTGAGACCCAGTACTTC. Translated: CASSQPPGLAGGLETQYF.

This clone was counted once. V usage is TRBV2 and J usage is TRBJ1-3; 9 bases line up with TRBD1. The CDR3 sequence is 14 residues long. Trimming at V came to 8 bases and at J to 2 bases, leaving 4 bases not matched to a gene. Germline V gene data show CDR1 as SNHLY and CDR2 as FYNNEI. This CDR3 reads CASDTGGTGNTIYF. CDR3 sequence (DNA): TGTGCCAGCGATACAGGGGGCACTGGAAACACCATATATTTT.

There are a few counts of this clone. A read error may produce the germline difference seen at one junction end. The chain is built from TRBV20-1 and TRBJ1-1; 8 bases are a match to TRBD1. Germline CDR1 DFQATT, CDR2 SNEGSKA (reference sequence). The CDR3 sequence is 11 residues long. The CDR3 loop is CSARDRGGAFF. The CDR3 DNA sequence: TGCAGTGCTCGAGACAGGGGTGGTGCTTTCTTT.

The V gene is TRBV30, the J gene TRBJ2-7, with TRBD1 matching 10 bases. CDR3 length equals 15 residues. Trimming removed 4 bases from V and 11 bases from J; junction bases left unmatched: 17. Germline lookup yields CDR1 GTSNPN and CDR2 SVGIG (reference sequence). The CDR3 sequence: CAWIQRGQGRKKEYV. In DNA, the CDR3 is TGTGCCTGGATCCAGAGGGGACAGGGGCGAAAGAAGGAGTACGTC.

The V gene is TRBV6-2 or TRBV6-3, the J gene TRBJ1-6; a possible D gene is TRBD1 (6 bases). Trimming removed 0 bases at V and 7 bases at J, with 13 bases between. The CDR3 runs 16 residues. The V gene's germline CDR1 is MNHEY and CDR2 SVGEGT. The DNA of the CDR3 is TGTGCCAGCAGTTACTCAACCGGACAGCTAAATTCACCCCTCCACTTT. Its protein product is CASSYSTGQLNSPLHF.

Here the CDR3 DNA reads TGTGCCAGCAGTCGTCAGGGAAAGCAGCCCCAGCATTTT. Translated, it gives CASSRQGKQPQHF. The chain joins TRBV2 to TRBJ1-5; TRBD1 might be the D (5 bases). The V end lost 5 bases, the J end lost 7 bases, and 12 bases lay between the germline ends. Germline values: CDR1 SNHLY, CDR2 FYNNEI. This CDR3 has 13 amino acids.

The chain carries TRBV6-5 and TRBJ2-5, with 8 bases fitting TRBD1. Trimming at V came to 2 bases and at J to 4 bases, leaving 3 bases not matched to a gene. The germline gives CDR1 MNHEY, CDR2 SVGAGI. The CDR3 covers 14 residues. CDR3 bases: TGTGCCAGCAGTTACCAGGGGGCGGGAGAGACCCAGTACTTC. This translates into CASSYQGAGETQYF.

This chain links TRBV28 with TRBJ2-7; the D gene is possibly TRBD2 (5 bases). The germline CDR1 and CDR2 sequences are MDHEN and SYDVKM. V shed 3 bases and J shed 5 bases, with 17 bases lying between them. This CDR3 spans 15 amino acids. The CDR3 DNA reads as TGTGCCAGCAGTTTGATCCAGAGGGCCTCAGACGAGCAGTACTTC. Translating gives CASSLIQRASDEQYF.

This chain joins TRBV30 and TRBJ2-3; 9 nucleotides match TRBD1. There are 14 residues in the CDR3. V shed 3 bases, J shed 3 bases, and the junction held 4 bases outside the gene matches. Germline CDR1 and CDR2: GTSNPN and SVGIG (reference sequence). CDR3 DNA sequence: TGTGCCTGGAGCCCGACAGGGGGGACAGATACGCAGTATTTT. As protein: CAWSPTGGTDTQYF.

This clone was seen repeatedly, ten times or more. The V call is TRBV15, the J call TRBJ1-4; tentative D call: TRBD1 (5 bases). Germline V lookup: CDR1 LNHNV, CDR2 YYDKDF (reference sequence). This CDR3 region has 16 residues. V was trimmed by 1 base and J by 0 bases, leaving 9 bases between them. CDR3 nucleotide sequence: TGTGCCACCAGCAGAGGGGGGGGTGCAACTAATGAAAAACTGTTTTTT. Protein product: CATSRGGGATNEKLFF.

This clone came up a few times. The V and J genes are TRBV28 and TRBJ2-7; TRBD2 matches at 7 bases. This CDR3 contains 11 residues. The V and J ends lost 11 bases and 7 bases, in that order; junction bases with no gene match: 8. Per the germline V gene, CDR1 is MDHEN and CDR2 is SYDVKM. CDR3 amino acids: CAGGLWGEQYF. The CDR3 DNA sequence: TGTGCCGGGGGACTATGGGGGGAGCAGTACTTC.